The rows below give T cell receptor beta chains drawn from one sample of a study of cytomegalovirus exposure and HLA in healthy donors. This table comes from immunoSEQ multiplex PCR, and its TCRdb copy is limited to in-frame clones, with some not included. The repertoire includes more than 80,000 clones, more than 65% of them detected once, and 0.95% to 1.5% sits in the top ten. Sequencing was done on a sample of PBMCs. The receptors originated from a girl aged 2 to 10 in good health and CMV-seropositive. Each CDR3 is given with its conserved first and last residue. A D gene is named only where the DNA matches it firmly. Clone size is given for some rows only: seen once, a few or many times, or a class if the clone is expanded.

abundance,v_gene,j_gene,d_gene,CDR3nt,CDR3aa
NA,TRBV7-8,TRBJ2-3,TRBD1,TGTGCCAGCAGCTTAAGGCCGACGACAGGGGGGATTGGAGATACGCAGTATTTT,CASSLRPTTGGIGDTQYF
NA,TRBV19,TRBJ2-1,TRBD2,TGTGCCAGTAGTCCGTTTAGCGGGCCCGCCTACAATGAGCAGTTCTTC,CASSPFSGPAYNEQFF
NA,TRBV7-9,TRBJ2-5,NA,TGTGCCAGCAGCCGCAGCGGCCAAGAGACCCAGTACTTC,CASSRSGQETQYF
NA,TRBV5-1,TRBJ1-1,TRBD1,TGCGCCAGCAGCCGGACAGGGCTGAACACTGAAGCTTTCTTT,CASSRTGLNTEAFF
NA,TRBV11-3,TRBJ1-1,TRBD1,TGTGCCAGCAGCTTAACTCGGGACAGCACTGAAGCTTTCTTT,CASSLTRDSTEAFF
NA,TRBV18,TRBJ2-1,TRBD2,TGTGCCAGCTCACCCCCAGGACTAGCGGGCAATGAGCAGTTCTTC,CASSPPGLAGNEQFF
NA,TRBV6-6,TRBJ1-5,NA,TGTGCCAGCACCCCGACAGCCAATCAGCCCCAGCATTTT,CASTPTANQPQHF
few,TRBV5-4,TRBJ1-2,NA,TGTGCCAGCAGCCTATCGGGGGGCACCTATGGCTACACCTTC,CASSLSGGTYGYTF
NA,TRBV30,TRBJ2-5,NA,TGTGCCTGGAGTGTACCGGCAGGGTCGGAGACCCAGTACTTC,CAWSVPAGSETQYF
NA,TRBV7-9,TRBJ1-1,NA,TGTGCCAGCAGCGGCCAGGGGAACACTGAAGCTTTCTTT,CASSGQGNTEAFF
NA,TRBV7-6,TRBJ2-7,NA,TGTGCCAGCAGCTTAGCGACTGCTATCTCCTACGAGCAGTACTTC,CASSLATAISYEQYF
NA,TRBV7-9,TRBJ1-6,TRBD1,TGTGCCAGCAGCTCACAGGGGGCGGGTTCACCCCTCCACTTT,CASSSQGAGSPLHF
NA,TRBV4-2,TRBJ2-7,TRBD2,TGTGCCAGCAGCCAAGATCCCCAGCGGGGGACTATCGATCGGTACTTC,CASSQDPQRGTIDRYF
NA,TRBV7-2,TRBJ2-1,NA,TGTGCCAGCAGCTTACCTGGACTGGAGCAGTTCTTC,CASSLPGLEQFF
NA,TRBV25-1,TRBJ2-1,TRBD1,TGTGCCAGCAGTGAGCAAGGGACAGTCAATGAGCAGTTCTTC,CASSEQGTVNEQFF
NA,TRBV4-3,TRBJ1-4,TRBD1,TGCGCCAGCAGCCCCGCGGGACAGGGACTTGCATTACTGTTTTTT,CASSPAGQGLALLFF
NA,TRBV28,TRBJ2-7,NA,TGTGCCAGCAGTTCGCCCGTCCCGGTTCGACAGGACCCCTACGAGCAGTACTTC,CASSSPVPVRQDPYEQYF